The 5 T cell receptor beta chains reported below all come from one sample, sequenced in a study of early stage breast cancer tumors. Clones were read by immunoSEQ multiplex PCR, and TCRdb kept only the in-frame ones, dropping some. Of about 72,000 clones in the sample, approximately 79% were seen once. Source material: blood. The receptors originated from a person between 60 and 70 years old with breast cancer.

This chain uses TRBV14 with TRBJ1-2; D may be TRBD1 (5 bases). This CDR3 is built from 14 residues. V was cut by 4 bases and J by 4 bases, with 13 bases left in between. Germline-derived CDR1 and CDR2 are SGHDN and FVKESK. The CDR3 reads CASSPGGASYGYTF. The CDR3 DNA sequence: TGTGCCAGCAGCCCTGGAGGGGCGAGCTATGGCTACACCTTC.

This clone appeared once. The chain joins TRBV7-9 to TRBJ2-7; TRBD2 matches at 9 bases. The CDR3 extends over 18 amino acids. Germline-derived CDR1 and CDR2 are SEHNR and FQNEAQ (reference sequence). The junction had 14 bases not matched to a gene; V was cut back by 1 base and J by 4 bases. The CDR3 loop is CASSLVLGVSGSGYEQYF. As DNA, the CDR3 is TGTGCCAGCAGCTTAGTTCTTGGCGTTAGCGGGAGTGGGTACGAGCAGTACTTC.

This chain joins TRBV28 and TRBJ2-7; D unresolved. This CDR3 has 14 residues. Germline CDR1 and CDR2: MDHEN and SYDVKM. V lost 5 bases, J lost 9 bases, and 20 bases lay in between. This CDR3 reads CASSAPNPRFAQYF. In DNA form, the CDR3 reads TGTGCCAGCAGTGCCCCTAATCCCCGGTTTGCGCAGTACTTC.

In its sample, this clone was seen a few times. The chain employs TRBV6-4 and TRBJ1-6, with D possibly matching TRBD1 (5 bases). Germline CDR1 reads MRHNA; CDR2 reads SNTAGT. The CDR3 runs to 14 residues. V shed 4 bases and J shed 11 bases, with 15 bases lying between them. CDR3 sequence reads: CASSGGRLKAPLHF. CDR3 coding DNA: TGTGCCAGCAGTGGGGGCAGGCTAAAGGCACCCCTCCACTTT.

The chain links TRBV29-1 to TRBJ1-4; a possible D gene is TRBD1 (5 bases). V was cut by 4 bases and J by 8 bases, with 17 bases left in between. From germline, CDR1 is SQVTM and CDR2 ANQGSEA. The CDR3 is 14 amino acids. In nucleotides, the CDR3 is TGCAGCGTTGTCTACGAGGGACGTGGGGAAAAACTGTTTTTT. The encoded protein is CSVVYEGRGEKLFF.